The T cell receptor beta chain described here comes from a study of cytomegalovirus exposure and HLA in healthy donors. V was cut by 5 bases and J by 4 bases, with 18 bases left in between. This CDR3 has 16 amino acids. The germline V gene has CDR1 SGHNT and CDR2 YYREEE (reference sequence). Sequencing was performed with immunoSEQ multiplex PCR; in TCRdb, only in-frame clones are kept and a portion is missing. Altogether more than 85,000 clones are present, roughly 90% being singletons, with the ten largest covering 1.4%. This clonotype was sampled from a woman aged 25 to 39 in good health and CMV-seropositive. Input material: PBMCs. This rearrangement joins TRBV5-4 to TRBJ2-2; D is perhaps TRBD2 (7 bases). The CDR3 DNA is TGTGCCAGCAGGCGCGGCGGGGGCTGGGGCACCGGGGAGCTGTTTTTT. Translating gives CASRRGGGWGTGELFF.